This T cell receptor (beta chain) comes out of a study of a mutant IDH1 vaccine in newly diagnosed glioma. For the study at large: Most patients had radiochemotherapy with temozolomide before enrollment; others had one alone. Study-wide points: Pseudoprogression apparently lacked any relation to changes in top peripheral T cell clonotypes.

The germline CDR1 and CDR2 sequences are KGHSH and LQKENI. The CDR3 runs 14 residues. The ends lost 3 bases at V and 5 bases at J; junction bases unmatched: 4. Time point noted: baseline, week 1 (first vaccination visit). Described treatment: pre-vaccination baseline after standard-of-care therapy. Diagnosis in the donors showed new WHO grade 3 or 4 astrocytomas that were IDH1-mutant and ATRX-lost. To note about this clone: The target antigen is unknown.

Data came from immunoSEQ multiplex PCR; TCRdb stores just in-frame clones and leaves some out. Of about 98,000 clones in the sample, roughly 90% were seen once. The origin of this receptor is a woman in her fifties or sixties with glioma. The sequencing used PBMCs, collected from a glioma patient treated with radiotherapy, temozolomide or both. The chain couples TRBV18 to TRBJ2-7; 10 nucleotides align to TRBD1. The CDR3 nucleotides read TGTGCCAGCTCACCCTGGGACAGGGGCGACGAGCAGTACTTC. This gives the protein CASSPWDRGDEQYF.